This T cell receptor (beta chain) is from a study of shared clonotypes between healthy human individuals (dated by TCRdb to the early 2020s). Turning to the overall study: Three men and two women, aged 18 to 49 years, made up the cohort. For each donor, CD4 naive and CD4 memory were each run on three plates, CD8 naive on two plates, and CD8 memory on one plate. The study deeply sequenced blood TCR repertoires of several healthy adults to estimate repertoire size and the extent of clonotype sharing between individuals. Different laboratories and diverse techniques were used to prepare libraries and sequence TCR repertoires, to increase sequencing depth and limit assay-specific biases. Per donor, leukapheresis produced somewhere between about 0.8 and 9 billion PBMCs.

On this clone itself: Its recognized antigen is unknown. Nothing much larger sits one base from this clone, and base qualities are not available.

TCR CDR3 regions were amplified from genomic DNA by multiplex PCR using the deep immunoSEQ assay. Genomic DNA extracted from each cell subset was distributed evenly over all wells of several immunoSEQ 96-well plates, and each plate served as one replicate. Each replicate PCR for sorted subsets received roughly 0.2 ug genomic DNA, equal to tens of thousands of T cell genomes. The purified libraries were quantified using a Qubit 3.0 fluorometer, sized with a Bioanalyzer 2100, and then quantified again using the KAPA Library Quantification kit. A separate single-read 150-cycle Illumina NextSeq 550 flow cell was used to sequence each immunoSEQ 96-well plate. Processing in the source paper ran as follows. Because the immunoSEQ output held only junctional sequences and lacked quality scores, the filtering could not match the filtering applied to full-length reads. To assign V/J genes and CDR3, sequences were annotated against IMGT germline references using PyIR, a Python wrapper for IgBLAST v1.9. Reads were removed for weak V/J assignments (E-value above 1e-6), missing CDR3, stop codons, out-of-frame junctions, or ambiguous translated residues. V3J clonotypes were defined as sequences sharing an identical inferred V gene, J gene, and CDR3 amino acid sequence. The percentage overlap between two repertoires was calculated by dividing the number of shared unique clonotypes by the size of the smaller repertoire. RTK rarefaction, the Chao1 estimator, and Recon v2.1 estimates of unobserved clonotypes were used to assess repertoire richness. Generation probabilities were computed with OLGA for all TCRbeta clonotypes obtained by the gDNA method from several donors. TCRdb took over this immuneACCESS table, retaining in-frame rearrangements with V and J assigned. Such tables are incomplete; in checked studies, under half of the missing clones stem from an unresolved V gene, and the remainder is unexplained. V, J and clone size are taken as reported in that table, and D and trimming were inferred from the DNA itself. The table for this sample lists over a million clones; around 74% of them were counted only once. The ten largest clones add up to approximately 1.5% of the sample.

Study-wide conclusions, independent of this receptor: Sampling was restricted to blood, and TCR repertoires in tissue are likely to differ from TCR repertoires in blood. Pairwise subsampling indicated that sequencing depth was expected to affect the degree of clonotype sharing among donors. Rarefaction of sorted-subset datasets indicated incomplete sequencing despite the large sequencing depth. The genetic and exposure-history diversity represented was limited by the small number of donors. Larger estimated clonotype richness was generally found for naive subsets than for memory subsets. Clonotypes shared by all four sorted-subset donors showed higher generation probabilities than non-shared clonotypes. Across a handful of donors, approximately 5% of naive CD4, around 3.5% of naive CD8, about 2.3% of memory CD4, and over 0.35% of memory CD8 clonotypes were shared.

Healthy HIV-negative adults with no recently reported acute infections or vaccinations were included as donors. All donors were Caucasian adults living in Nashville, Tennessee, USA. CD4+ T cells were enriched through magnetic negative selection, after which naive cells were positively selected on CD45RA and the remaining negative fraction served as the memory subset. Blood was obtained by leukapheresis, after which PBMCs were separated by Ficoll-Histopaque density gradient centrifugation and cryopreserved in liquid nitrogen vapor phase. Purity and quantity of every magnetically sorted T cell population were checked by analytical flow cytometry. Genomic DNA was isolated from every sorted fraction and measured by UV absorbance on a Nanodrop 2000c. The specimen sequenced was memory CD4+ T cells sorted from blood. The sample's cell subset or site label, decoded: CD45RA-negative fraction. This clonotype was obtained from a man in his late teens or twenties in good health.

The nucleotide sequence reads as follows: TGTGCCAGCCAAGTCCCAGACACCGGGGAGCTGTTTTTT. Its protein product is CASQVPDTGELFF. Recombination joined TRBV28 with TRBJ2-2; the D gene is unclear. The germline V gene specifies MDHEN as CDR1 and SYDVKM as CDR2. V lost 8 bases and J lost 3 bases; the stretch between them is 10 bases long. The CDR3 runs 13 amino acids, cysteine and phenylalanine included. The DNA shown is the 39-base CDR3, in frame from base 1.